These 21 T cell receptor beta chains came from one sample sequenced in a study of blood T cells in healthy people across ages. A second PCR, run for roughly 7 to 11 cycles, used a sample-barcoded 5' primer plus a J-beta primer mix. TCRdb redid the calling of the 5' RACE reads with MiXCR, one entry per CDR3 protein. Of around 1,000,000 distinct CDR3 sequences listed, approximately 25% were seen once; the top ten hold around 0.75%. These data also formed part of another study, on T cells of mothers and their children.

Sequenced sample: blood. These receptors all stem from a girl aged 2 to 10 in good health.

This clonotype has more than one count but fewer than ten. The chain carries TRBV29-1 and TRBJ2-1; 8 nucleotides align to TRBD2. The CDR3 extends over 13 amino acids. The V gene's germline CDR1 is SQVTM and CDR2 ANQGSEA. The V segment lost 7 bases and the J segment 7 bases; nucleotides outside the gene matches: 9. For the CDR3, the DNA is TGCAGCGCCCAGCGGGGGTATTCTAATGAGCAGTTCTTC. It yields the protein CSAQRGYSNEQFF.

This clonotype has ten or more counts. V and J are TRBV9 and TRBJ2-5; D may be TRBD2 (6 bases). Trimming shortened V by 3 bases and J by 3 bases, and 12 bases separated the two germline ends. The length of the CDR3 is 14 residues. The germline gives CDR1 SGDLS, CDR2 YYNGEE. CDR3 in DNA: TGTGCCAGCAGCGGGAGGGGATCCGAAGAGACCCAGTACTTC. It encodes CASSGRGSEETQYF.

V gene TRBV25-1 combines with J gene TRBJ2-4, with D hard to call. The germline V gene has CDR1 MGHDK and CDR2 SYGVNS. The V and J ends lost 4 bases and 0 bases respectively, with 13 bases between them. The CDR3 has 16 residues. The CDR3 loop is CASSAPTGLAKNIQYF. CDR3 coding DNA: TGTGCCAGCAGTGCCCCAACCGGCCTAGCCAAAAACATTCAGTACTTC.

V usage is TRBV11-2 and J usage is TRBJ1-1; no definite D call. Germline V CDR1 and CDR2: SGHAT, FQNNGV. The CDR3 contains 15 residues. The V end was cut by 1 base, the J end by 4 bases, with 13 bases between. As DNA, the CDR3 is TGTGCCAGCAGCTTAGTCCAGAGGCAGTCCACTGAAGCTTTCTTT. It yields the protein CASSLVQRQSTEAFF. Together with reference TRBV11-2 and TRBJ1-1, the CDR3 gives the full variable domain: EAGVAQSPRYKIIEKRQSVAFWCNPISGHATLYWYQQILGQGPKLLIQFQNNGVVDDSQLPKDRFSAERLKGVDSTLKIQPAKLEDSAVYLCASSLVQRQSTEAFFGQGTRLTVV.

This clonotype was seen more than once but under ten times. The chain links TRBV12-3 or TRBV12-4 to TRBJ2-2, with a tentative D call TRBD2 (6 bases). The V and J ends lost 10 bases and 6 bases respectively, with 12 bases between them. The length of the CDR3 is 12 residues. CDR3 sequence (DNA): TGTGCCAACCGGAGGGGCCCCGGGGAGCTGTTTTTT. Protein product: CANRRGPGELFF.

This clonotype was recorded a few times. The V and J genes are TRBV5-1 and TRBJ1-2; D remains unclear. The CDR3 runs to 14 residues. V lost 2 bases to trimming and J lost 4 bases, with 12 bases between them. Germline V gene sequence: CDR1 SGHRS, CDR2 YFSETQ. CDR3 amino acids: CASSFYGDSYGYTF. The DNA for the CDR3 is TGCGCCAGCAGCTTTTATGGGGATAGCTATGGCTACACCTTC. The full variable domain, with the rest looked up from reference TRBV5-1 and TRBJ1-2, is KAGVTQTPRYLIKTRGQQVTLSCSPISGHRSVSWYQQTPGQGLQFLFEYFSETQRNKGNFPGRFSGRQFSNSRSEMNVSTLELGDSALYLCASSFYGDSYGYTFGSGTRLTVV.

This clonotype was seen a handful of times. The chain carries TRBV12-3 or TRBV12-4 and TRBJ1-5, with D perhaps matching TRBD1 (5 bases). V gave up 6 bases and J gave up 0 bases, with 9 bases separating them. This CDR3 comprises 14 residues. Written as DNA, the CDR3 is TGTGCCAGCAGCCGAGGGGATAGCAATCAGCCCCAGCATTTT. Its protein is CASSRGDSNQPQHF.

This clonotype has a handful of counts. The chain joins TRBV12-5 to TRBJ2-3; possible D gene TRBD1, 5 bases. Near its end, the DNA agrees better with TRBJ1-5, so the J call may be wrong. Germline loops: CDR1 LGHNT, CDR2 FRNRAP. The CDR3 has 17 residues. This CDR3 reads CASGLVSSGELLDTQHF. The CDR3 DNA follows: TGTGCTAGTGGTTTGGTTTCGTCGGGGGAACTGTTGGATACGCAGCATTTT.

For the CDR3, the DNA is TGTGCCAGCAGAACGACAGCGAATTCACCCCTCCACTTT. Protein: CASRTTANSPLHF. The rearrangement links TRBV6-2 or TRBV6-3 to TRBJ1-6; possibly TRBD1 for D (5 bases). The V gene lost 6 bases and the J gene lost 7 bases, with 10 bases spanning the gap. The germline V gene has CDR1 MNHEY and CDR2 SVGEGT. This CDR3 is built from 13 residues.

V gene TRBV20-1 combines with J gene TRBJ2-3, with 8 bases that match TRBD2. Germline V CDR1 and CDR2: DFQATT, SNEGSKA (reference sequence). V was clipped by 1 base and J by 2 bases; unmatched bases: 11. This CDR3 is built from 17 residues. The DNA of the CDR3 is TGCAGTGCTAGAGTGTTGGATAGCGGGGAGGTCACAGATACGCAGTATTTT. Its protein is CSARVLDSGEVTDTQYF.

Comment on this clonotype: A junction boundary mismatches the germline segment, possibly from a read error. V is TRBV28 and J is TRBJ2-7; D might be TRBD2 (6 bases). Germline CDR1 is MDHEN and CDR2 is SYDVKM. This CDR3 contains 14 residues. The DNA of the CDR3 is TGTGCCAGCAGTTTCCCCTACGGGACGGGGGAGCAGTGCTTC. Translation gives CASSFPYGTGEQCF.

The chain links TRBV7-2 to TRBJ2-2; TRBD1 is a possible D gene (5 bases). The CDR3 totals 16 residues. Germline CDR1 is SGHTA and CDR2 is FQGNSA. Trimming left V 2 bases short and J 6 bases short, with 16 bases between. CDR3: CASSLNAGSLSGELFF. The CDR3 DNA reads TGTGCCAGCAGCTTAAATGCAGGGTCCCTGTCCGGGGAGCTGTTTTTT.

At least ten counts were recorded for this clonotype. The chain is built from TRBV6-5 and TRBJ1-3; D ambiguous. CDR3 length equals 13 residues. Germline-derived CDR1 and CDR2 are MNHEY and SVGAGI. The ends were cut back, 6 bases at V and 4 bases at J, with 10 bases in the middle. The CDR3 protein is CASSSGRGNTIYF. In nucleotides, the CDR3 is TGTGCCAGCAGCTCTGGACGGGGAAACACCATATATTTT.

This sequence joins TRBV14 and TRBJ2-4, with 9 bases fitting TRBD2. V was clipped by 4 bases and J by 4 bases; unmatched bases: 5. CDR1 SGHDN and CDR2 FVKESK come from the germline V gene. The CDR3 extends over 15 amino acids. The CDR3 is CASSPTSGNKNIQYF. The CDR3 DNA sequence: TGTGCCAGCAGCCCGACTAGCGGCAATAAAAACATTCAGTACTTC.

As regards this clonotype: Relative to the germline gene, one junction end is altered; a read error may explain this. J is TRBJ2-1 and V is TRBV9; TRBD2 is a possible D gene (5 bases). Germline lookup yields CDR1 SGDLS and CDR2 YYNGEE. This CDR3 spans 17 amino acids. Here the CDR3 reads CASSGLPLTTGNNGQFF. As DNA, the CDR3 is TGTGCCAGCAGCGGCCTCCCTTTAACCACGGGGAACAATGGGCAGTTCTTC.

The chain recombines TRBV29-1 with TRBJ1-1; 7 bases fit TRBD1. CDR3 length: 14 residues. Unmatched junction bases numbered 8, after V lost 6 bases and J lost 1 base. The germline gives CDR1 SQVTM, CDR2 ANQGSEA. For the CDR3, the DNA is TGCAGCGTACACCGGGGACAGACGAACACTGAAGCTTTCTTT. It translates to CSVHRGQTNTEAFF.

This sequence joins TRBV12-5 and TRBJ1-2; possible D gene TRBD1, 5 bases. Germline V gene data show CDR1 as LGHNT and CDR2 as FRNRAP. The CDR3 sequence is 13 residues long. Trimming removed 8 bases from V and 6 bases from J, with 16 bases in between. The CDR3 nucleotides read TGTGCTAGTACCCAGGGATTCATAGATGGCTACACCTTC. Translation: CASTQGFIDGYTF.

This clonotype was seen a few times. The chain joins TRBV12-3 or TRBV12-4 to TRBJ2-2; 9 bases are a match to TRBD1. The V and J ends lost 5 bases and 4 bases, in that order; junction bases with no gene match: 11. The CDR3 loop spans 17 amino acids. The CDR3 DNA follows: TGTGCCAGCAGTACCGATAGCAGACAGGGGGGCACCGGGGAGCTGTTTTTT. Translated, it gives CASSTDSRQGGTGELFF.

This rearrangement joins TRBV5-5 to TRBJ2-5; D might be TRBD2 (5 bases). Germline assignment: CDR1 SGHKS and CDR2 YYEKEE (reference sequence). The germline V and J ends were trimmed by 4 bases and 5 bases, with 18 bases remaining between them. The CDR3 has 15 residues. In DNA form, the CDR3 reads TGTGCCAGCAGCATGGAGGACTCCGGTCGGGAGACCCAGTACTTC. As protein: CASSMEDSGRETQYF.

This clonotype was recorded a few times. V gene TRBV20-1 combines with J gene TRBJ2-5; 11 nucleotides line up with TRBD2. The DNA end is a closer match to TRBJ2-1, so the J assignment may be wrong. The germline V gene encodes CDR1 DFQATT and CDR2 SNEGSKA (reference sequence). This CDR3 is built from 13 residues. The DNA for the CDR3 is TGCAGTGTAGCGGGAGGGATGGGCGATGAGCAGTTCTTC. It translates to CSVAGGMGDEQFF.

Turning to this clonotype: An end of the junction does not agree with germline; a read error may underlie this. This chain connects TRBV18 to TRBJ2-5; D ambiguous. From germline, CDR1 is KGHSH and CDR2 LQKENI. There are 13 residues in the CDR3. CDR3 coding DNA: TGTGCCGGCTCACCAGATAGGGCTGAGACCCAGTACTTC. It codes for CAGSPDRAETQYF.